The rows below give T cell receptor beta chains drawn from one sample of a study of T cells expressing NK-cell markers. After re-calling the 5' RACE reads, TCRdb lists one entry per CDR3 protein, DNA absent. The sample table includes approximately 420,000 distinct CDR3 sequences. The sequencing sample was made of blood T cells: a sorted CD56 or NKG2C T cell subset, CD4+ or CD8+ T cells, or bulk PBMC T cells (not recorded which). The receptors were sampled from a woman in her forties or fifties in good health. Both conserved end residues are part of each CDR3. Fields, in order: J gene, V gene, CDR3 protein.

j_call: TRBJ2-6; v_call: TRBV24-1; cdr3_aa: CATSVVGAAGANVLTF
j_call: TRBJ2-1; v_call: TRBV4-1; cdr3_aa: CASSLRTVEGVWGNEQFF
j_call: TRBJ1-2; v_call: TRBV6-5; cdr3_aa: CASSLRQGYYGYTF
j_call: TRBJ2-1; v_call: TRBV7-9; cdr3_aa: CASSLIDRSSYNEQFF
j_call: TRBJ2-1; v_call: TRBV20-1; cdr3_aa: CSARKAGGGGEQFF
j_call: TRBJ2-1; v_call: TRBV29-1; cdr3_aa: CSVLLVASIEQFF
j_call: TRBJ2-2; v_call: TRBV14; cdr3_aa: CASSPEGWPGELFF
j_call: TRBJ1-4; v_call: TRBV27; cdr3_aa: CASSLNIPYEKLFF
j_call: TRBJ1-4; v_call: TRBV5-1; cdr3_aa: CASSAGQGGTSLFF
j_call: TRBJ2-3; v_call: TRBV4-2; cdr3_aa: CASSQERLGTDTQYF
j_call: TRBJ1-1; v_call: TRBV29-1; cdr3_aa: CSVASSPNTEAFF
j_call: TRBJ1-6; v_call: TRBV12-3/TRBV12-4; cdr3_aa: CASSSRAGGSPLHF
j_call: TRBJ2-1; v_call: TRBV29-1; cdr3_aa: CSAHPSSVNEQFF
j_call: TRBJ2-5; v_call: TRBV5-1; cdr3_aa: CASSPGIAGSVETQYF
j_call: TRBJ2-2; v_call: TRBV6-6; cdr3_aa: CAIQRDRVTGELFF
j_call: TRBJ2-7; v_call: TRBV12-3/TRBV12-4; cdr3_aa: CASSLAPGYYEQYF
j_call: TRBJ2-1; v_call: TRBV10-3; cdr3_aa: CAIGPRQGLEQFF
j_call: TRBJ1-1; v_call: TRBV5-1; cdr3_aa: CASSPGTSLNEAFF
j_call: TRBJ2-2; v_call: TRBV2; cdr3_aa: CASSPGTSRTGELFF
j_call: TRBJ2-1; v_call: TRBV12-3/TRBV12-4; cdr3_aa: CASSGGPGLGFF
j_call: TRBJ2-7; v_call: TRBV28; cdr3_aa: CASSPTMGTSGSYEQYF
j_call: TRBJ2-1; v_call: TRBV29-1; cdr3_aa: CSALAGASYNEQFF
j_call: TRBJ2-7; v_call: TRBV4-1; cdr3_aa: CASSQDDRSGSYEQYF
j_call: TRBJ2-2; v_call: TRBV20-1; cdr3_aa: CSARDPVGTTNTGELFF
j_call: TRBJ2-3; v_call: TRBV29-1; cdr3_aa: CSVGFRGIDTQYF
j_call: TRBJ1-2; v_call: TRBV3-1; cdr3_aa: CASSRTTSGYTF
j_call: TRBJ2-1; v_call: TRBV27; cdr3_aa: CASSLTRSNEQFF
j_call: TRBJ2-1; v_call: TRBV29-1; cdr3_aa: CSVGTRISYNEQFF
j_call: TRBJ2-5; v_call: TRBV4-1; cdr3_aa: CASSPPNRQETQYF
j_call: TRBJ1-1; v_call: TRBV9; cdr3_aa: CASSVGRTAEAFF
j_call: TRBJ2-3; v_call: TRBV5-1; cdr3_aa: CASSTWTGTEATDTQYF
j_call: TRBJ2-1; v_call: TRBV24-1; cdr3_aa: CATSDSSSGRALCQFF
j_call: TRBJ2-1; v_call: TRBV24-1; cdr3_aa: CATSDPGSAGNEQFF
j_call: TRBJ2-1; v_call: TRBV5-1; cdr3_aa: CASRIGLAGANEQFF
j_call: TRBJ2-4; v_call: TRBV7-9; cdr3_aa: CASSPSGLAKNIQYF
j_call: TRBJ2-7; v_call: TRBV29-1; cdr3_aa: CSVSGRDRVEQYF
j_call: TRBJ2-1; v_call: TRBV10-3; cdr3_aa: CAITQSGRVTVSSYNEQFF
j_call: TRBJ2-7; v_call: TRBV3-1; cdr3_aa: CASGNRGYEQYF
j_call: TRBJ1-1; v_call: TRBV7-2; cdr3_aa: CASSLPPTGNTEAFF
j_call: TRBJ2-2; v_call: TRBV28; cdr3_aa: CASSTEDGSTGELFF